This T cell receptor beta chain was recovered during a study of T cell responses to AZD1222 COVID-19 vaccine. Findings and limits, study-wide: Increases in Spike-specific TCR breadth and depth were seen after two AZD1222 doses. Spike as a whole was targeted by vaccine-associated CD4 TCRs, dominant at 160-218 and 743-854. The number of AZD1222 recipients seropositive at baseline was only five to seven. Repertoire sampling happened only post peak T cell response.

Sequencing used immunoSEQ multiplex PCR; TCRdb keeps in-frame clones, though not all of them. This sample has 100,000 to 150,000 clones; around 90% occur once, and the top ten carry 4.4%. This CDR3 has 11 residues. Germline-derived CDR1 and CDR2 are SNHLY and FYNNEI. Trimming left V 7 bases short and J 1 base short, with 3 bases between. Points on this clone: The antigen is undetermined.

Source: peripheral blood, taken on day 0 of AZD1222 vaccination. The rearrangement links TRBV2 to TRBJ2-3; no clear D. The sequence was collected from an adult in good health. As DNA, the CDR3 is TGTGCCAGCACCCGCACAGATACGCAGTATTTT. It encodes CASTRTDTQYF.